Detailed here is one T cell receptor beta chain. The germline gives CDR1 MGHRA, CDR2 YSYEKL. The CDR3 contains 15 residues. V gave up 3 bases and J gave up 4 bases; unmatched junction bases: 6. The sample is drawn from a study of blood T cell repertoires in COVID-19. For the study at large: The analysed material was cDNA or gDNA that came from T cells, B-cell-depleted T cells, or PBMCs.

In the original analysis: Scientists estimated how many nucleated cells there were by amplifying reference gene primers. The protocol was immunoSEQ multiplex PCR, while the TCRdb copy is restricted to in-frame clones and leaves out a portion. The V and J calls and clone size were taken over from that table, and D and trimming were inferred from the DNA. The table has some 670,000 clones, just under 90% seen once. The sample was peripheral blood. The clonotype originates from a woman in her late teens or twenties with acute or convalescent COVID-19. The chain employs TRBV4-1 and TRBJ1-2; TRBD1 agrees at 9 bases. Here the CDR3 DNA reads TGCGCCAGCAGCCACGGTACAGGGGGCGCCTATGGCTACACCTTC. Translation: CASSHGTGGAYGYTF.